This T cell receptor (beta chain) was sequenced for a study of response to subunit inactivated influenza vaccine. General study points: Authors suggested seasonal influenza vaccinations each recruit few new T cells.

There are 13 residues in the CDR3. Germline trimming cut 3 bases from V and 6 bases from J; bases unmatched to any gene: 3. The germline V gene has CDR1 ENHRY and CDR2 SYGVKD. About this clonotype: Its specificity is not known.

TCRdb re-derived calls from the RT-PCR reads in MiXCR, one entry per CDR3 protein. In the table there are more than 700,000 distinct CDR3 sequences, 20% to 25% of which are singletons. The sequence was collected from a man aged 45-60 years who received an inactivated influenza vaccine. This chain connects TRBV10-3 to TRBJ2-7, with 9 bases aligning to TRBD2. The sequenced sample was PBMCs from blood, obtained roughly 5 days after vaccination. The DNA of the CDR3 is TGTGCCATCAGTGATGGTAGCGGGAGCGAGCAGTACTTC. Its protein is CAISDGSGSEQYF.